The 13 T cell receptor beta chains in this list originate from one sample, sequenced in a study of T-cell reconstitution after alpha-beta-depleted transplantation in children. Unique molecular identifiers featured in how the TCRbeta library was prepared. TCRdb reprocessed the PCR reads with MiXCR, giving one entry per CDR3 protein. The sample carries about 610,000 distinct CDR3 sequences, over 9.5% recorded once. The sample here was PBMCs from the stem cell graft donor, taken from the stem cell graft. These receptors came from a human donor who donated a stem cell graft to a child with acute myeloid leukemia.

This chain uses TRBV7-9 with TRBJ2-1; 8 bases align to TRBD1. CDR3 length: 15 residues. Per the germline V gene, CDR1 is SEHNR and CDR2 is FQNEAQ (reference sequence). Trimming took 4 bases from V and 3 from J; bases not matched to a gene: 5. The CDR3 sequence: CASSSQGALYNEQFF. In nucleotides, the CDR3 is TGTGCCAGCAGCTCTCAGGGGGCCCTCTACAATGAGCAGTTCTTC.

This clonotype was observed a handful of times. This sequence joins TRBV12-3 or TRBV12-4 and TRBJ2-1; tentatively, D is TRBD2 (5 bases). CDR3 length equals 15 residues. Trimming removed 5 bases at V and 8 bases at J, with 19 bases between. The chain's CDR3 is CASSGSRERLYEQFF. The CDR3, as DNA: TGTGCCAGCAGTGGGTCGAGGGAGAGACTTTATGAGCAGTTCTTC.

There are a few counts of this clonotype. The chain uses TRBV7-2 and TRBJ1-2, with D possibly matching TRBD1 (5 bases). Germline V gene sequence: CDR1 SGHTA, CDR2 FQGNSA. CDR3 length equals 15 residues. V was cut by 5 bases and J by 8 bases, with 21 bases left in between. The DNA for the CDR3 is TGTGCCAGCAGCCCGATGGGGCAGGGACGATGGGGCTACACCTTC. It specifies CASSPMGQGRWGYTF. Supplemented by reference TRBV7-2 and TRBJ1-2, the full variable domain reads GAGVSQSPSNKVTEKGKDVELRCDPISGHTALYWYRQSLGQGLEFLIYFQGNSAPDKSGLPSDRFSAERTGGSVSTLTIQRTQQEDSAVYLCASSPMGQGRWGYTFGSGTRLTVV.

The chain uses TRBV12-3 or TRBV12-4 and TRBJ1-1; D is unclear. V dropped 3 bases and J dropped 0 bases, with 11 bases sitting between them. CDR3 size: 15 residues. For the CDR3, the DNA is TGTGCCAGCAGTTTGTCTTGGGATTTGAACACTGAAGCTTTCTTT. Its translation: CASSLSWDLNTEAFF.

This clonotype turned up a few times. The rearrangement joins TRBV4-3 to TRBJ2-4; TRBD2 matches at 8 bases. Germline V lookup: CDR1 LGHNA, CDR2 YSLEER. V shed 0 bases, J shed 0 bases, and the junction held 10 bases outside the gene matches. The CDR3 has 19 amino acids. CDR3 sequence: CASSQDRLAGEIAKNIQYF. CDR3 DNA sequence: TGCGCCAGCAGCCAAGATAGGCTAGCGGGCGAGATAGCCAAAAACATTCAGTACTTC.

This clonotype has more than one count but fewer than ten. This chain joins TRBV6-1 and TRBJ1-3; no definite D call. Germline loops: CDR1 MNHNS, CDR2 SASEGT. Trimming cost V 2 bases and J 0 bases, with 8 bases left between them. There are 15 residues in the CDR3. CDR3 DNA: TGTGCCAGCAGTGAATCACGGTCCTCTGGAAACACCATATATTTT. This gives the protein CASSESRSSGNTIYF.

This clonotype was counted a few times. The CDR3 region is CASSLAWAGGGYTF. The CDR3 bases are TGTGCCAGCAGCTTAGCATGGGCAGGGGGCGGCTACACCTTC. This chain uses TRBV11-2 with TRBJ1-2; 8 nucleotides match TRBD1. CDR3 length equals 14 residues. Germline V gene lookup returns CDR1 SGHAT and CDR2 FQNNGV. The V segment lost 1 base and the J segment 8 bases; nucleotides outside the gene matches: 6.

This rearrangement joins TRBV2 to TRBJ2-7; D might be TRBD1 (6 bases). CDR3 length: 13 amino acids. The V gene's germline CDR1 is SNHLY and CDR2 FYNNEI. V was pared by 8 bases and J by 3 bases, with 14 bases between. This chain's CDR3 is CASGQLHSYEQYF. The CDR3 DNA follows: TGTGCCAGCGGACAGCTCCATAGCTACGAGCAGTACTTC.

J is TRBJ2-3 and V is TRBV30, with D hard to call. The CDR3 has 14 amino acids. CDR1 is GTSNPN, CDR2 SVGIG, per germline (reference sequence). Trimming removed 7 bases from V and 0 bases from J, with 14 bases in between. CDR3 amino acids: CALLAQASTDTQYF. For the CDR3, the DNA is TGTGCCTTGCTGGCCCAAGCAAGCACAGATACGCAGTATTTT.

The chain carries TRBV29-1 and TRBJ2-1, with 15 bases aligning to TRBD2. The CDR3 is 14 residues long. CDR1 is SQVTM, CDR2 ANQGSEA, per germline. V was clipped by 7 bases and J by 7 bases; unmatched bases: 5. The CDR3 region is CSAGGTSGRNEQFF. The CDR3 DNA is TGCAGCGCGGGCGGGACTAGCGGGAGGAATGAGCAGTTCTTC.

The chain is built from TRBV7-2 and TRBJ2-5; the match to TRBD2 covers 9 bases. V shed 5 bases, J shed 5 bases, and the junction held 9 bases outside the gene matches. There are 15 residues in the CDR3. Germline values: CDR1 SGHTA, CDR2 FQGNSA. Here the CDR3 DNA reads TGTGCCAGCAGCGTATTAGCGGGAGTTGTGGAGACCCAGTACTTC. This translates into CASSVLAGVVETQYF. Combining the CDR3 with reference TRBV7-2 and TRBJ2-5 gives the whole variable domain GAGVSQSPSNKVTEKGKDVELRCDPISGHTALYWYRQSLGQGLEFLIYFQGNSAPDKSGLPSDRFSAERTGGSVSTLTIQRTQQEDSAVYLCASSVLAGVVETQYFGPGTRLLVL.

V usage is TRBV30 and J usage is TRBJ2-7; a weak D match, TRBD2 (6 bases). The length of the CDR3 is 13 residues. Germline V lookup: CDR1 GTSNPN, CDR2 SVGIG (reference sequence). Trimming shortened V by 2 bases and J by 4 bases, and 12 bases separated the two germline ends. The CDR3 region is CAWSTGEVYEQYF. Written as DNA, the CDR3 is TGTGCCTGGAGTACGGGAGAGGTATACGAGCAGTACTTC.

This clonotype showed up just a few times. V and J are TRBV12-3 or TRBV12-4 and TRBJ1-5, with 7 nucleotides matching TRBD1. The CDR3 totals 16 residues. Trimming removed 6 bases from V and 0 bases from J; junction bases left unmatched: 8. The chain's CDR3 is CASSPTGLLSNQPQHF. The CDR3, as DNA: TGTGCCAGCAGCCCGACAGGGCTACTTAGCAATCAGCCCCAGCATTTT.